What follows describes a single TCR beta chain. Antigen specificity is unknown. The gene symbols are mouse symbols. The sequenced fragment ends 1 residue before the CDR3 boundary, so the rest is inferred from the germline J gene. These data originate in a study of tissue T cells after allogeneic stem cell transplantation. Study-level points and caveats: Limitations included a small, clinically heterogeneous cohort and limited sampling depth. Few T cell clones were shared across patients, but motif clusters showed tissue-specific shared signatures.

Sequencing was performed with immunoSEQ multiplex PCR; in TCRdb, only in-frame clones are kept and a portion is missing. The sample holds tens of thousands of clones; 72% are singletons and the top ten take approximately 0.72%. V dropped 0 bases and J dropped 6 bases, with 8 bases sitting between them. The CDR3 loop spans 13 amino acids. Germline-derived CDR1 and CDR2 are LGHNA and YNLKQL (reference sequence). The TCR was taken from a female BALB/c mouse in good health. MHC haplotype of the mouse line: H2-d. V gene TRBV5 combines with J gene TRBJ1-1; D perhaps matches TRBD1 (5 bases). The sample taken for sequencing was spleen. The CDR3 region is CASSQDRASEVFF. The CDR3 DNA, read in part, is TGTGCCAGCAGCCAAGACAGGGCCTCAGAAGTCTTC.